The rows below give T cell receptor beta chains drawn from one sample of a study of shared clonotypes between healthy human individuals. Some clones are missing from TCRdb's copy, which holds only in-frame ones; the method was immunoSEQ multiplex PCR. The sample records 2 million to 2.5 million clones, approximately 94% being singletons. The sequencing sample was made of naive CD4+ T cells from PBMCs. These receptors all come from a young man in good health. Some clones in this sample may be carry-over from other donors' samples. Both conserved end residues are part of each CDR3. A D gene is named only where the DNA matches it firmly. Only part of the rows carry a size: once, few, many, or a class if the clone is expanded.

TRBJ1-1 | NA | NA | TRBV18 | TGTGCCAGCTCACTCAGCCGTCGGGGGTCGAACACTGAAGCTTTCTTT | CASSLSRRGSNTEAFF
TRBJ1-5 | once | NA | TRBV6-1 | TGTGCCACCTGGGCAGCGTATAGCAATCAGCCCCAGCATTTT | CATWAAYSNQPQHF
TRBJ2-7 | NA | TRBD2 | TRBV6-1 | TGTGCCAGCAGTGAAGTTATTAGCGGGAGTTTGTACTTC | CASSEVISGSLYF
TRBJ2-7 | NA | TRBD2 | TRBV2 | TGTGCCAGCAGAGGGACTAGCGGGAGTTTCTACGAGCAGTACTTC | CASRGTSGSFYEQYF
TRBJ2-7 | NA | NA | TRBV7-9 | TGTGCCAGCAGCTTAATGGCCAGTGGGACCTACGAGCAGTACTTC | CASSLMASGTYEQYF
TRBJ1-3 | NA | NA | TRBV6-6 | TGTGCCAGCAGCGGGGGACGGCATAATTCTGGAAACACCATATATTTT | CASSGGRHNSGNTIYF
TRBJ2-1 | NA | NA | TRBV28 | TGTGCCAGCATCCAAGGGGGGGGGTCCTACAATGAGCAGTTCTTC | CASIQGGGSYNEQFF
TRBJ1-3 | NA | NA | TRBV6-5 | TGTGCCAGCAGTTACTCTGCGGTCTCTGGAAACACCATATATTTT | CASSYSAVSGNTIYF
TRBJ2-5 | NA | NA | TRBV15 | TGTGCCACCAGCAGGGGGGGTTCGGGGAGTCAAGAGACCCAGTACTTC | CATSRGGSGSQETQYF
TRBJ2-3 | NA | NA | TRBV19 | TGTGCCAGTAGTACCCGGGGAGGCAGCACAGATACGCAGTATTTT | CASSTRGGSTDTQYF
TRBJ2-1 | NA | TRBD2 | TRBV9 | TGTGCCAGCAGCGCAGGGGGGACTAGCGGGAGGTTCTACAATGAGCAGTTCTTC | CASSAGGTSGRFYNEQFF
TRBJ2-5 | NA | NA | TRBV28 | TGTGCCAGCAGCGCTCTCCGGGGGACCCTAACCCCAGAGACCCAGTACTTC | CASSALRGTLTPETQYF
TRBJ2-2 | NA | NA | TRBV4-3 | TGCGCCAGCAGCCAAGCACCCAGGGGGGGTTCCGGGGAGCTGTTTTTT | CASSQAPRGGSGELFF
TRBJ2-1 | NA | NA | TRBV25-1 | TGTGCCAGCAGTGAGGTCGGCGGTTCCAAAGGTGAGCAGTTCTTC | CASSEVGGSKGEQFF
TRBJ1-5 | NA | NA | TRBV28 | TGTGCCACCGTTCCCGGGGGTTATTATCAGCCCCAGCATTTT | CATVPGGYYQPQHF
TRBJ2-3 | NA | NA | TRBV5-4 | TGTGCCAGCAGCTTTGTCGGGACCCTCACAGATACGCAGTATTTT | CASSFVGTLTDTQYF
TRBJ1-1 | NA | NA | TRBV7-2 | TGTGCCAGCAGCCAAACCTCGGAAGGATTCACTGAAGCTTTCTTT | CASSQTSEGFTEAFF
TRBJ2-1 | NA | NA | TRBV5-4 | TGTGCCAGCAGCTTAACGGGCGGGTACAATGAGCAGTTCTTC | CASSLTGGYNEQFF
TRBJ1-5 | NA | NA | TRBV7-2 | TGTGCCAGCAGCTTAAGAGGAGGGGTAGGTCAGCCCCAGCATTTT | CASSLRGGVGQPQHF
TRBJ2-3 | NA | TRBD2 | TRBV7-9 | TGTGCCAGCAGCTTAGAAACTATTAGCGGGAGTGGGACAGATACGCAGTATTTT | CASSLETISGSGTDTQYF
TRBJ1-2 | NA | NA | TRBV4-3 | TGCGCCAGCAGCCCCGGAGGTTTTGAAAACTATGGCTACACCTTC | CASSPGGFENYGYTF
TRBJ2-7 | NA | NA | TRBV29-1 | TGCAGAGACGGCCTGTACCACTACGAGCAGTACTTC | CRDGLYHYEQYF
TRBJ2-6 | NA | NA | TRBV5-6 | TGTGGAGGAGGGGCGAGTGGGGCCAACGTCCTGACTTTC | CGGGASGANVLTF
TRBJ2-1 | NA | TRBD2 | TRBV5-1 | TGCGCCAGCAGCCAATTTACTTCGGGACTAGCGGACAATGAGCAGTTCTTC | CASSQFTSGLADNEQFF
TRBJ2-5 | NA | NA | TRBV21-1 | TGTGCCAGCAGCAAAGGGAGACAGGGGGCTTTGGATAGCGGGAGTCCAGAGACCCAGTACTTC | CASSKGRQGALDSGSPETQYF
TRBJ1-1 | NA | NA | TRBV7-8 | TGTGCCAGCAGCTTCAGGGAGGCGCACACTGAAGCTTTCTTT | CASSFREAHTEAFF
TRBJ2-7 | NA | NA | TRBV9 | TGTGCCAGCGGGGCCCACGGCGAGCAGTACTTC | CASGAHGEQYF
TRBJ1-2 | NA | TRBD1 | TRBV27 | TGTGCCAGCAGTCTAAGGCCGACAGGGGGTATCGGTGGCTACACCTTC | CASSLRPTGGIGGYTF
TRBJ1-2 | few | TRBD1 | TRBV7-9 | TGTGCCAGCAGCTCTCCGGGACAGGGGGCGGGTGGCTACACCTTC | CASSSPGQGAGGYTF
TRBJ2-1 | once | NA | TRBV5-1 | TGCGCCAGCAGCCGCCCCAGGGATGAGCAGTTCTTC | CASSRPRDEQFF
TRBJ1-1 | NA | NA | TRBV28 | TGTGCCAGCAGTGTAAGCAGGGGATCCGCTTTCTTT | CASSVSRGSAFF
TRBJ1-1 | NA | NA | TRBV7-2 | TGTGCCAGCAGCTTGCAACGGAACACTGAAGCTTTCTTT | CASSLQRNTEAFF
TRBJ2-1 | NA | TRBD1 | TRBV6-6 | TGTGCCAGCAGTTCCGGGACAGGGATGAATGAGCAGTTCTTC | CASSSGTGMNEQFF
TRBJ2-7 | few | TRBD1 | TRBV11-3 | TGTGCCAGCAGCCGGGGACAGGGGTACTACGAGCAGTACTTC | CASSRGQGYYEQYF
TRBJ2-1 | once | NA | TRBV7-3 | TGTGCCAGCAGCTTGGCTTTTAGCTCCTACAATGAGCAGTTCTTC | CASSLAFSSYNEQFF
TRBJ1-1 | NA | NA | TRBV30 | TGTGCCTGGAGCCAGGGGAGCACTGAAGCTTTCTTT | CAWSQGSTEAFF
TRBJ2-7 | NA | NA | TRBV6-1 | TGTGCCAGCAGTGAGAACGGGATTCAAGGATACGAGCAGTACTTC | CASSENGIQGYEQYF
TRBJ2-7 | NA | NA | TRBV2 | TGTGCCAGCAACGACAGATTCTACGAGCAGTACTTC | CASNDRFYEQYF
TRBJ2-7 | NA | NA | TRBV7-2 | TGTGCCAGCAGCCCCGATTGGAGGGAGCAGTACTTC | CASSPDWREQYF